This TCR beta chain was obtained from a study of multiple sclerosis patients with progressive multifocal leukoencephalopathy. Trimming took off 6 bases at V and 6 bases at J, with 21 bases between the two ends. Germline V gene data show CDR1 as LGHNT and CDR2 as FRNRAP. CDR3 length equals 15 residues. Regarding time point: less than 15 months of natalizumab therapy. Samples T1 and T2 were drawn at 6 and 12 months of therapy, respectively. Findings and limits, study-wide: Most PML patients had lower entropy, suggesting less diverse TRB repertoires.

About this clone: What it binds is unknown.

Synthetic inline TR CDR3 controls covering all V-J pairings were spiked into each PCR. Profiling relied on immunoSEQ multiplex PCR, and the TCRdb table lists in-frame clones only, not all of them. The table has around 25,000 clones, approximately 90% seen once. V and J are TRBV12-5 and TRBJ2-7, with D perhaps assigned TRBD1 or TRBD2 (5 bases each). The specimen comprised PBMCs, sampled from a patient treated with natalizumab. This TCR was recovered from a man aged 30 to 45 with multiple sclerosis. CDR3 sequence reads: CASGLYSGPPLEQYV. For the CDR3, the DNA is TGTGCTAGTGGGCTCTATTCGGGACCCCCCCTCGAGCAGTACGTC.